The clone carrying this T cell receptor beta chain was counted many times. The repertoire was sequenced with immunoSEQ multiplex PCR; TCRdb's copy has only in-frame clones and lacks some. The sample lists 120,000 to 150,000 clones, about 89% occurring once. The data belong to a study of blood T cell repertoires in COVID-19. The CDR3 sequence is 14 residues long. Germline CDR1 is SGHTA and CDR2 is FQGNSA. This sequence originates from a man between 50 and 59 years old who had recovered from COVID-19. The sample taken for sequencing was peripheral blood. This chain links TRBV7-2 with TRBJ1-1; D gene uncertain. CDR3 in amino acids: CAASNLSYNTEAFF. In nucleotides, the CDR3 is TGTGCAGCCTCGAACTTGTCCTATAACACTGAAGCTTTCTTT. The complete variable domain, with remaining parts taken from reference TRBV7-2 and TRBJ1-1, reads GAGVSQSPSNKVTEKGKDVELRCDPISGHTALYWYRQSLGQGLEFLIYFQGNSAPDKSGLPSDRFSAERTGGSVSTLTIQRTQQEDSAVYLCAASNLSYNTEAFFGQGTRLTVV.